This is a list of T cell receptor beta chains from one sample in a study of CD8 T cells in ankylosing spondylitis. TCRdb re-called the 5' RACE reads through MiXCR, storing one row per CDR3 protein. This sample has approximately 210,000 distinct CDR3 sequences, with around 13% found just once. The sequenced sample consisted of blood, either unsorted or a sorted T cell fraction (not recorded which). The receptors derive from a male donor with ankylosing spondylitis or in good health (not recorded which). Both conserved end residues are part of each CDR3. The D gene is left open where the match is weak. Size is stated for part of the rows, as once, few or many counts, or as a class when the clone is expanded.

V: TRBV12-3/TRBV12-4
D: TRBD1
size: many
J: TRBJ1-2
CDR3: CASSPGTGGVGGYTF
DNA: TGTGCCAGCAGCCCGGGGACAGGGGGCGTTGGTGGCTACACCTTC

V: TRBV6-5
D: NA
size: NA
J: TRBJ2-3
CDR3: CASSYYGSTDTQYF
DNA: TGTGCCAGCAGTTACTACGGGAGCACAGATACGCAGTATTTT

V: TRBV12-3/TRBV12-4
D: NA
size: NA
J: TRBJ1-1
CDR3: CASTTGTEAFF
DNA: TGTGCCAGCACTACGGGCACTGAAGCTTTCTTT

V: TRBV6-1
D: NA
size: NA
J: TRBJ2-7
CDR3: CASTSGTISEYEQYF
DNA: TGTGCCAGCACCTCCGGGACCATAAGTGAGTACGAGCAGTACTTC

V: TRBV7-8
D: TRBD2
size: NA
J: TRBJ2-2
CDR3: CASSPSGGSGGELFF
DNA: TGTGCCAGCAGCCCAAGCGGGGGATCTGGCGGGGAGCTGTTTTTT

V: TRBV12-3/TRBV12-4
D: NA
size: many
J: TRBJ2-3
CDR3: CASSPSGGRDTQYF
DNA: TGTGCCAGCAGCCCGAGCGGAGGACGAGATACGCAGTATTTT

V: TRBV25-1
D: NA
size: few
J: TRBJ2-7
CDR3: CASSPTGTEQYF
DNA: TGTGCCAGCAGTCCCACAGGTACCGAGCAGTACTTC

V: TRBV9
D: NA
size: NA
J: TRBJ2-1
CDR3: CASSATGTGYNEQFF
DNA: TGTGCCAGCAGCGCAACCGGGACTGGTTACAATGAGCAGTTCTTC

V: TRBV3-1
D: TRBD1
size: few
J: TRBJ1-1
CDR3: CASSPLTGWPTEAFF
DNA: TGTGCCAGCAGCCCCTTGACAGGGTGGCCCACGGAAGCTTTCTTT

V: TRBV7-9
D: TRBD2
size: NA
J: TRBJ2-3
CDR3: CASSLATSGSTDTQYF
DNA: TGTGCCAGCAGCTTAGCGACTAGCGGTAGCACAGATACGCAGTATTTT

V: TRBV14
D: NA
size: few
J: TRBJ2-7
CDR3: CASSLKGSYEQYF
DNA: TGTGCCAGCAGCTTGAAGGGGAGCTACGAGCAGTACTTC